Following are 21 T cell receptor beta chains from one sample sequenced in a study of CD4 and CD8 cells across lung adenocarcinoma regions. TCRdb independently ran MiXCR on the PCR reads; one entry per CDR3 protein. This sample has a few thousand distinct CDR3 sequences, with approximately 57% found just once. The sample consisted of CD4+ T cells from the margin of a lung tumor. The receptors stem from a female donor with lung adenocarcinoma. The CD4 and CD8 labels of this study may be unreliable.

This chain links TRBV4-2 with TRBJ2-6, with D possibly matching TRBD1 (5 bases). The CDR3 has 16 residues. Germline V lookup: CDR1 LGHNA, CDR2 YNFKEQ. V was pared by 1 base and J by 0 bases, with 7 bases between. CDR3 protein: CASSQGTSSGANVLTF. CDR3 bases: TGTGCCAGCAGCCAAGGGACAAGCTCTGGGGCCAACGTCCTGACTTTC.

J is TRBJ2-1 and V is TRBV6-1; 13 bases agree with TRBD2. The CDR3 covers 15 residues. Germline V CDR1 and CDR2: MNHNS, SASEGT. The J segment lost 7 bases and the V segment lost 6 bases, leaving 6 bases of the junction unmatched. The CDR3 protein is CASRDGTSGNNEQFF. DNA of the CDR3: TGTGCCAGCAGGGACGGGACTAGCGGGAATAATGAGCAGTTCTTC.

Within the sample, this clonotype is medium-sized. The chain carries TRBV11-3 and TRBJ1-6; D gene ambiguous. Germline V gene lookup returns CDR1 SGHNT and CDR2 YENEEA. This CDR3 contains 13 residues. Trimming took 10 bases from V and 5 from J, leaving 12 bases between them. As DNA, the CDR3 is TGTGCCACCCAAACAGAGAATAATTCACCCCTCCACTTT. It is translated as CATQTENNSPLHF.

This clonotype was picked up one time. This chain joins TRBV7-2 and TRBJ2-1; 9 nucleotides agree with TRBD1. Near its end, the DNA agrees better with TRBJ2-7, so the J call may be wrong. The germline CDR1 and CDR2 sequences are SGHTA and FQGNSA. This CDR3 has 15 amino acids. Here the CDR3 DNA reads TGTGCCAGCAGCCAAGACAGGGGGAACTCCTACGAGCAGTACTTC. Translating gives CASSQDRGNSYEQYF.

V gene TRBV27 combines with J gene TRBJ2-3; D is possibly TRBD2 (5 bases). The CDR3 length is 14 residues. Trimming pared 11 bases from V and 7 bases from J, leaving 22 bases between. Germline CDR1 and CDR2: MNHEY and SMNVEV (reference sequence). The CDR3 DNA follows: TGTGCCTCTAACGGGTGGGGAGACGCAAATACGCAGTATTTT. This gives the protein CASNGWGDANTQYF.

The gene calls are TRBV28 and TRBJ2-1; possibly TRBD1 for D (6 bases). Germline V CDR1 and CDR2: MDHEN, SYDVKM. The V end lost 6 bases, the J end lost 0 bases, and 18 bases lay between the germline ends. CDR3 size: 17 residues. CDR3 nucleotides: TGTGCCAGCAGCCTTGACAGGCCGTCTTACTCCTACAATGAGCAGTTCTTC. The encoded protein is CASSLDRPSYSYNEQFF.

This clonotype was detected only a few times. V gene TRBV4-1 combines with J gene TRBJ2-3; no clear D. CDR1 MGHRA and CDR2 YSYEKL come from the germline V gene. Trimming left V 0 bases short and J 3 bases short, with 19 bases between. This CDR3 comprises 18 residues. DNA of the CDR3: TGCGCCAGCAGCCAAGATGGTCCAAGACCTCTAGGGACAGATACGCAGTATTTT. Amino acid sequence: CASSQDGPRPLGTDTQYF.

This clonotype appeared a few times. The chain couples TRBV28 to TRBJ2-1; D is undetermined. Trimming removed 7 bases at V and 8 bases at J, with 12 bases between. The CDR3 has 12 residues. From germline, CDR1 is MDHEN and CDR2 SYDVKM. The CDR3 here is CASTTTRYEQFF. For the CDR3, the DNA is TGTGCCAGCACCACTACTCGCTATGAGCAGTTCTTC.

This clonotype counts as medium-sized. J is TRBJ2-1 and V is TRBV6-1; D is possibly TRBD1 or TRBD2 (5 bases each). V was shortened by 4 bases and J by 2 bases, with 12 bases between the two germline ends. Germline loops: CDR1 MNHNS, CDR2 SASEGT. The CDR3 has 15 amino acids. The CDR3 here is CASSARDPPYNEQFF. The CDR3 DNA follows: TGTGCCAGCAGTGCTAGGGACCCTCCCTACAATGAGCAGTTCTTC.

This clonotype was found a few times. One base away lies a much larger clone, so this may be a sequencing read error. This chain links TRBV6-5 with TRBJ2-1, with D maybe TRBD2 (5 bases). CDR1 is MNHEY and CDR2 is SVGAGI in the germline V gene. V lost 4 bases, J lost 10 bases, and 23 bases lay in between. CDR3 length: 16 amino acids. Here the CDR3 reads CASSSSMTGYSYEQFF. As DNA, the CDR3 is TGTGCCAGCAGTTCCTCGATGACGGGATACTCCTACGAGCAGTTCTTC.

This clonotype was picked up a small number of times. The chain is built from TRBV11-2 and TRBJ2-5; 15 bases line up with TRBD2. This CDR3 region has 19 residues. Germline V CDR1 and CDR2: SGHAT, FQNNGV. After removal of 6 bases from V and 5 bases from J, the junction contained 16 bases not matched to a gene. In DNA form, the CDR3 reads TGTGCCAGCAGTCTCCCGGGACTAGCGGGAGGTTCCGGGTATGAGACCCAGTACTTC. Amino acid sequence: CASSLPGLAGGSGYETQYF.

This chain links TRBV6-1 with TRBJ1-5; the match to TRBD1 covers 7 bases. Germline trimming cut 2 bases from V and 7 bases from J; bases unmatched to any gene: 8. The V gene's germline CDR1 is MNHNS and CDR2 SASEGT. The CDR3 length is 15 residues. CDR3 residues: CASSEFRGVVQPQHF. In DNA, the CDR3 is TGTGCCAGCAGTGAATTCAGGGGGGTAGTCCAGCCCCAGCATTTT.

By sample fraction, this clonotype is hyperexpanded (1% or more). V usage is TRBV6-1 and J usage is TRBJ2-1; D is possibly TRBD1 (6 bases). CDR3 size: 15 residues. The V end was cut by 4 bases, the J end by 2 bases, with 12 bases between. Germline CDR1 and CDR2: MNHNS and SASEGT. This CDR3 reads CASSVLQGTYNEQFF. As DNA, the CDR3 is TGTGCCAGCAGTGTGCTACAGGGTACCTACAATGAGCAGTTCTTC.

The chain combines TRBV6-2 or TRBV6-3 with TRBJ2-2, with D perhaps matching TRBD2 (6 bases). Trimming took 2 bases from V and 5 from J, leaving 12 bases between them. Germline-derived CDR1 and CDR2 are MNHEY and SVGEGT. CDR3 length equals 15 residues. CDR3 in DNA: TGTGCCAGCAGTTACCGGGGAGGTTGGACCGGGGAGCTGTTTTTT. This encodes CASSYRGGWTGELFF.

The chain joins TRBV6-5 to TRBJ2-3, with D perhaps matching TRBD1 (6 bases). The germline gives CDR1 MNHEY, CDR2 SVGAGI. V lost 4 bases, J lost 3 bases, and 14 bases lay in between. This CDR3 contains 15 residues. Written as DNA, the CDR3 is TGTGCCAGCAGTTCGAGACAGGTCGGTACAGATACGCAGTATTTT. Amino acids: CASSSRQVGTDTQYF.

By share of the sample, this clonotype is medium-sized. The CDR3 region is CASSQDLEGRFF. In DNA, the CDR3 is TGCGCCAGCAGCCAAGATCTAGAAGGTCGGTTCTTC. This sequence joins TRBV4-1 and TRBJ2-1; D gene ambiguous. V was clipped by 0 bases and J by 15 bases, with 12 bases between them. Looked up from germline, CDR1 is MGHRA and CDR2 is YSYEKL. This CDR3 contains 12 residues.

This clonotype is medium-sized. This chain links TRBV15 with TRBJ2-1, with 11 bases identical to TRBD2. Germline values: CDR1 LNHNV, CDR2 YYDKDF (reference sequence). This CDR3 has 14 residues. Trimming took 6 bases from V and 5 from J; bases not matched to a gene: 3. The CDR3 loop reads CATRGTSGDNEQFF. CDR3 bases: TGTGCCACCAGGGGGACTAGCGGAGACAATGAGCAGTTCTTC. Full variable domain (missing parts from reference TRBV15 and TRBJ2-1): DAMVIQNPRYQVTQFGKPVTLSCSQTLNHNVMYWYQQKSSQAPKLLFHYYDKDFNNEADTPDNFQSRRPNTSFCFLDIRSPGLGDTAMYLCATRGTSGDNEQFFGPGTRLTVL.

This clonotype was seen only a few times. V usage is TRBV7-2 and J usage is TRBJ2-5; D remains unclear. Germline V lookup: CDR1 SGHTA, CDR2 FQGNSA. The CDR3 runs 14 residues. Trimming cost V 1 base and J 4 bases, with 10 bases left between them. The CDR3 DNA reads as TGTGCCAGCAGCTTAGGCCAGTACCTAGAGACCCAGTACTTC. Translating gives CASSLGQYLETQYF.

The V call is TRBV6-1, the J call TRBJ2-1; TRBD2 matches 10 bases. The CDR3 runs 13 residues. Per the germline V gene, CDR1 is MNHNS and CDR2 is SASEGT. Unmatched junction bases numbered 2, after V lost 6 bases and J lost 6 bases. The CDR3 loop is CASRLAGRNEQFF. The CDR3 coding sequence is TGTGCCAGCAGACTAGCGGGACGCAATGAGCAGTTCTTC.

This CDR3 is CASSPRQGFEETQYF. The CDR3 DNA sequence: TGTGCCAGCAGCCCAAGACAGGGGTTCGAGGAGACCCAGTACTTC. The rearrangement joins TRBV11-2 to TRBJ2-1, with 8 positions matching TRBD1. The J call is doubtful: the DNA matches TRBJ2-5 better. CDR1 and CDR2 from the germline V gene are SGHAT and FQNNGV. There are 15 residues in the CDR3.

This clonotype is medium-sized in the sample. This sequence joins TRBV6-1 and TRBJ2-3; D may be TRBD2 (5 bases). V was cut by 6 bases and J by 3 bases, with 13 bases left in between. CDR1 and CDR2 (germline): MNHNS, SASEGT. The length of the CDR3 is 14 residues. The CDR3 DNA is TGTGCCAGCAGCCAGCGGTCCCCAACAGATACGCAGTATTTT. Translation: CASSQRSPTDTQYF.